Presented here are 14 T cell receptor beta chains from one specimen sequenced in a study of T cells in Graves' hyperthyroidism and ophthalmopathy. Template material for amplifying TCR beta CDR3 regions consisted of RNA transcripts. When the TCR CDR3 underwent first-round RT-PCR, the HTBI primer set was used. One entry per CDR3 protein results from TCRdb running MiXCR on the multiplex PCR reads. The sample has some 300,000 distinct CDR3 sequences, around 13% seen once. Sequenced input: blood. The receptors come from a woman aged 40 to 50 with Graves' hyperthyroidism.

This clonotype was recorded many times. Germline and junction disagree at one end, which may indicate a read error. The rearrangement uses TRBV7-9 and TRBJ1-2; no firm D call. The CDR3 totals 15 residues. CDR1 and CDR2 from the germline V gene are SEHNR and FQNEAQ (reference sequence). Written as DNA, the CDR3 is TGTGCCAGCAGCCTAGCTAGCGCCGTCCAGGATGGCTACACCTTC. It is translated as CASSLASAVQDGYTF. The entire variable domain, with the rest obtained from reference TRBV7-9 and TRBJ1-2, is as follows: DTGVSQNPRHKITKRGQNVTFRCDPISEHNRLYWYRQTLGQGPEFLTYFQNEAQLEKSRLLSDRFSAERPKGSFSTLEIQRTEQGDSAMYLCASSLASAVQDGYTFGSGTRLTVV.

This clonotype has at least ten counts. V and J are TRBV5-8 and TRBJ1-4; perhaps TRBD1 as D (6 bases). The CDR3 loop spans 13 amino acids. V shed 7 bases and J shed 8 bases, with 15 bases lying between them. CDR1 SGHTS and CDR2 YDEGEE come from the germline V gene. This chain's CDR3 is CASRRGFDEKLFF. DNA of the CDR3: TGTGCCAGCCGCAGGGGTTTCGACGAAAAACTGTTTTTT.

This clonotype was seen repeatedly, ten times or more. CDR3 sequence: CASSLDREVEAFF. CDR3 coding DNA: TGTGCCAGCAGCTTGGACAGGGAGGTTGAAGCTTTCTTT. V usage is TRBV7-3 and J usage is TRBJ1-1; TRBD1 aligns across 8 bases. The germline CDR1 and CDR2 sequences are SGHTA and FQGTGA. The V and J ends lost 3 bases and 7 bases, in that order; junction bases with no gene match: 4. The CDR3 is 13 residues long.

A few counts support this clonotype. The V gene is TRBV19, the J gene TRBJ2-7; 14 bases align to TRBD2. Per the germline V gene, CDR1 is LNHDA and CDR2 is SQIVND (reference sequence). V lost 4 bases, J lost 4 bases, and 0 bases stayed unmatched. The CDR3 runs 14 residues. This CDR3 is CASSRLAGGYEQYF. In DNA, the CDR3 is TGTGCCAGTAGTAGACTAGCGGGAGGGTACGAGCAGTACTTC.

This clonotype has only a few counts. This CDR3 reads CASSLLIDEKLFF. The DNA of the CDR3 is TGTGCCAGCAGTTTACTGATCGATGAAAAACTGTTTTTT. J is TRBJ1-4 and V is TRBV27; D unclear. The CDR3 loop spans 13 amino acids. The V end lost 2 bases, the J end lost 6 bases, and 7 bases lay between the germline ends. Germline V gene lookup returns CDR1 MNHEY and CDR2 SMNVEV (reference sequence).

With respect to this clonotype: A read error may be the cause here, since a much bigger clone is one base away. The chain links TRBV3-1 to TRBJ2-1; D call uncertain. Trimming removed 3 bases from V and 12 bases from J, with 9 bases in between. The length of the CDR3 is 11 residues. Germline assignment: CDR1 LGHDT and CDR2 YNNKEL (reference sequence). DNA of the CDR3: TGTGCCAGCAGCCAGACAAGCTCGCAGTTCTTC. Protein product: CASSQTSSQFF.

The table lists this clonotype with a few counts. A much larger clone lies one base from this, so it may be a read error. The chain employs TRBV3-1 and TRBJ1-1; possible D gene TRBD1, 5 bases. This CDR3 spans 15 amino acids. Germline V gene data show CDR1 as LGHDT and CDR2 as YNNKEL (reference sequence). The CDR3 bases are TGTGCCAGCAGCCAAGATACGCAGGGCCGGACTGAAGCTTCCTTT. This gives the protein CASSQDTQGRTEASF.

The CDR3 nucleotides are TGTGCCAGCTCACCGGAACCAGCCACTAGCAATCAGCCCCAGCATTTT. This codes for CASSPEPATSNQPQHF. The V and J genes are TRBV18 and TRBJ1-5; the D is unclear. The V and J ends lost 3 bases and 0 bases respectively, with 12 bases between them. In germline, CDR1 is KGHSH, CDR2 LQKENI. This CDR3 has 16 amino acids.

V usage is TRBV5-1 and J usage is TRBJ1-5; a possible D gene is TRBD1 (5 bases). Between the trimmed V and J ends, which lost 4 bases and 5 bases, there was a span of 10 bases. CDR3 size: 13 residues. The germline CDR1 and CDR2 sequences are SGHRS and YFSETQ. The CDR3 DNA sequence: TGCGCCAGCAGCCTCGGGACGGATCAGCCCCAGCATTTT. Amino acids: CASSLGTDQPQHF.

The rearrangement joins TRBV5-6 to TRBJ2-7; D gene unclear. Trimming cost V 1 base and J 0 bases, with 14 bases left between them. Germline V gives CDR1 SGHDT, CDR2 YYEEEE. The CDR3 runs to 16 residues. This CDR3 is CASSLLSQTFSYEQYF. The CDR3 region has the DNA TGTGCCAGCAGCTTGTTGTCGCAGACATTCTCCTACGAGCAGTACTTC.

The table lists this clonotype with many counts. The genes are TRBV20-1 and TRBJ2-3; 8 bases are shared with TRBD1. The CDR3 is made up of 15 amino acids. Germline V CDR1 and CDR2: DFQATT, SNEGSKA (reference sequence). The V and J ends lost 3 bases and 2 bases, in that order; junction bases with no gene match: 7. CDR3 region: CSARQGAALTDTQYF. The DNA of the CDR3 is TGCAGTGCTAGGCAGGGGGCCGCCCTCACAGATACGCAGTATTTT.

This clonotype was seen repeatedly, ten times or more. The chain combines TRBV7-3 with TRBJ2-3; TRBD1 aligns across 9 bases. V shed 3 bases, J shed 4 bases, and the junction held 2 bases outside the gene matches. Germline CDR1 is SGHTA and CDR2 is FQGTGA. CDR3 length: 14 residues. The CDR3: CASSFTGGADTQYF. In DNA form, the CDR3 reads TGTGCCAGCAGCTTCACAGGGGGCGCAGATACGCAGTATTTT. The complete variable domain, with remaining parts taken from reference TRBV7-3 and TRBJ2-3, reads GAGVSQTPSNKVTEKGKYVELRCDPISGHTALYWYRQSLGQGPEFLIYFQGTGAADDSGLPNDRFFAVRPEGSVSTLKIQRTERGDSAVYLCASSFTGGADTQYFGPGTRLTVL.

This clonotype was observed a handful of times. The rearrangement uses TRBV7-2 and TRBJ2-7; a possible D gene is TRBD1 (5 bases). Germline-derived CDR1 and CDR2 are SGHTA and FQGNSA. V was shortened by 1 base and J by 6 bases, with 13 bases between the two germline ends. The CDR3 covers 14 residues. CDR3 sequence (DNA): TGTGCCAGCAGCTTAGACCCAGGGCTGTTCGAGCAGTACTTC. As protein: CASSLDPGLFEQYF.

This clonotype occurred many times. The chain recombines TRBV3-1 with TRBJ2-1; D gene unclear. Trimming took 1 base from V and 8 from J, leaving 9 bases between them. The CDR3 is 13 amino acids. Looked up from germline, CDR1 is LGHDT and CDR2 is YNNKEL (reference sequence). CDR3 in amino acids: CASSQVGYDEQFF. CDR3 DNA sequence: TGTGCCAGCAGCCAAGTCGGGTACGATGAGCAGTTCTTC.